A single sample gave rise to the 14 T cell receptor beta chains below, sequenced in a study of cytomegalovirus exposure and HLA in healthy donors (dated by TCRdb to about 2017). The library relied on the immunoSEQ multiplex PCR assay. The table was pulled from immuneACCESS by TCRdb, which kept in-frame rearrangements only. Such tables lose some clones; where checked, under half of the loss comes from unresolved V genes, and the rest has no known cause. This sample has 90,000 to 150,000 clones in its table, and 80% to 90% of those were observed once. The ten top clones hold approximately 4.5% of the sample. The sample comprised PBMCs. The receptors come from a man aged 18-30 years in good health and CMV-seropositive.

The V gene is TRBV30, the J gene TRBJ2-7, with 9 positions matching TRBD1. V was clipped by 5 bases and J by 2 bases; unmatched bases: 1. Germline CDR1 is GTSNPN and CDR2 is SVGIG (reference sequence). CDR3 size: 12 residues. This CDR3 is CAWGQGTYEQYF. The CDR3 DNA sequence: TGTGCCTGGGGACAGGGGACCTACGAGCAGTACTTC.

The chain couples TRBV7-9 to TRBJ1-2, with D perhaps TRBD1 (5 bases). Germline V gene data show CDR1 as SEHNR and CDR2 as FQNEAQ (reference sequence). The CDR3 spans 17 residues. V was shortened by 5 bases and J by 2 bases, with 21 bases between the two germline ends. The CDR3 loop is CASSPPGSAGMNYGYTF. The CDR3 coding sequence is TGTGCCAGCAGCCCACCCGGGAGTGCAGGGATGAACTATGGCTACACCTTC.

This clone was detected only a few times. V gene TRBV4-1 combines with J gene TRBJ2-7, with TRBD1 as a possible D gene (7 bases). The germline V gene has CDR1 MGHRA and CDR2 YSYEKL. V shed 2 bases and J shed 2 bases, with 16 bases lying between them. The CDR3 is made up of 16 amino acids. The CDR3 DNA reads as TGCGCCAGCAGCCAATGGCCCGCGGGACAGACCTACGAGCAGTACTTC. Amino acids: CASSQWPAGQTYEQYF.

This chain links TRBV19 with TRBJ1-5; 9 bases are a match to TRBD1. Germline V CDR1 and CDR2: LNHDA, SQIVND (reference sequence). This CDR3 spans 15 amino acids. The ends lost 5 bases at V and 5 bases at J; junction bases unmatched: 7. The chain's CDR3 is CASSRDREGDQPQHF. In DNA, the CDR3 is TGTGCCAGTAGTCGGGACAGGGAGGGGGATCAGCCCCAGCATTTT.

The rearrangement uses TRBV29-1 and TRBJ2-5, with 8 bases matching TRBD2. With V trimmed by 7 bases and J by 3 bases, 4 bases remained unmatched. The CDR3 is 12 amino acids. Germline CDR1 SQVTM, CDR2 ANQGSEA. The chain's CDR3 is CSARSGEETQYF. The CDR3, as DNA: TGCAGCGCACGTAGCGGGGAAGAGACCCAGTACTTC. Together with reference TRBV29-1 and TRBJ2-5, the CDR3 gives the full variable domain: SAVISQKPSRDICQRGTSLTIQCQVDSQVTMMFWYRQQPGQSLTLIATANQGSEATYESGFVIDKFPISRPNLTFSTLTVSNMSPEDSSIYLCSARSGEETQYFGPGTRLLVL.

This clone was counted between two and nine times. The rearrangement uses TRBV5-4 and TRBJ2-6; D remains ambiguous. Germline CDR1 reads SGHNT; CDR2 reads YYREEE (reference sequence). CDR3 length: 15 residues. V lost 2 bases, J lost 0 bases, and 6 bases lay in between. CDR3 sequence reads: CASSFSASGANVLTF. CDR3 sequence (DNA): TGTGCCAGCAGCTTCAGCGCCTCTGGGGCCAACGTCCTGACTTTC.

The chain is built from TRBV7-2 and TRBJ2-7, with D possibly TRBD1 on 6 matching bases. This CDR3 has 14 amino acids. Per the germline V gene, CDR1 is SGHTA and CDR2 is FQGNSA. V was trimmed by 5 bases and J by 2 bases, leaving 13 bases between them. Here the CDR3 reads CASSPRGQAYEQYF. In DNA, the CDR3 is TGTGCCAGCAGCCCTAGGGGACAAGCCTACGAGCAGTACTTC.

The chain combines TRBV7-2 with TRBJ1-3, with 7 positions matching TRBD1. This CDR3 spans 17 amino acids. Germline CDR1 reads SGHTA; CDR2 reads FQGNSA. V was pared by 5 bases and J by 0 bases, with 10 bases of the junction left unmatched. In nucleotides, the CDR3 is TGTGCCAGCAGCCCCATAGGGACAGCCAACTCTGGAAACACCATATATTTT. Protein product: CASSPIGTANSGNTIYF.

The chain uses TRBV29-1 and TRBJ1-3; D not resolved. The CDR3 length is 14 residues. Germline CDR1 reads SQVTM; CDR2 reads ANQGSEA. Trimming pared 3 bases from V and 0 bases from J, leaving 9 bases between. Written as DNA, the CDR3 is TGCAGCGTTGACGGGTCGGCCTCTGGAAACACCATATATTTT. Its translation is CSVDGSASGNTIYF.

This sequence joins TRBV6-1 and TRBJ1-5; 7 bases map to TRBD1. Trimming removed 6 bases from V and 4 bases from J; junction bases left unmatched: 9. This CDR3 has 15 amino acids. CDR1 MNHNS and CDR2 SASEGT come from the germline V gene. This CDR3 reads CASSAGQRLNQPQHF. The CDR3 region has the DNA TGTGCCAGCAGCGCGGGACAGAGACTAAATCAGCCCCAGCATTTT.

This clone came up once. The V and J genes are TRBV19 and TRBJ1-1; D is possibly TRBD1 (5 bases). The ends were cut back, 7 bases at V and 6 bases at J, with 15 bases in the middle. CDR1 LNHDA and CDR2 SQIVND come from the germline V gene (reference sequence). CDR3 length equals 13 residues. CDR3 loop: CASIGRVMSEAFF. CDR3 DNA: TGTGCCAGTATCGGCAGGGTAATGTCTGAAGCTTTCTTT. Full variable domain (missing parts from reference TRBV19 and TRBJ1-1): DGGITQSPKYLFRKEGQNVTLSCEQNLNHDAMYWYRQDPGQGLRLIYYSQIVNDFQKGDIAEGYSVSREKKESFPLTVTSAQKNPTAFYLCASIGRVMSEAFFGQGTRLTVV.

The rearrangement uses TRBV19 and TRBJ1-1; tentatively, D is TRBD1 (5 bases). Germline CDR1 LNHDA, CDR2 SQIVND (reference sequence). V was clipped by 5 bases and J by 4 bases, with 17 bases between them. The CDR3 is 15 residues long. The CDR3 loop is CASSLSSGLTTEAFF. The CDR3 DNA is TGTGCCAGTAGTTTGAGTTCAGGGTTGACCACTGAAGCTTTCTTT. The whole variable domain, filled in from reference TRBV19 and TRBJ1-1, reads DGGITQSPKYLFRKEGQNVTLSCEQNLNHDAMYWYRQDPGQGLRLIYYSQIVNDFQKGDIAEGYSVSREKKESFPLTVTSAQKNPTAFYLCASSLSSGLTTEAFFGQGTRLTVV.

The V call is TRBV18, the J call TRBJ2-1; TRBD2 agrees at 8 bases. V was clipped by 5 bases and J by 6 bases; unmatched bases: 9. CDR1 KGHSH and CDR2 LQKENI come from the germline V gene. This CDR3 has 15 amino acids. CDR3 amino acids: CASSIRGLVSNEQFF. DNA of the CDR3: TGTGCCAGCTCAATCCGGGGACTAGTGTCCAATGAGCAGTTCTTC. Looking up the rest from reference TRBV18 and TRBJ2-1 gives the full variable domain: NAGVMQNPRHLVRRRGQEARLRCSPMKGHSHVYWYRQLPEEGLKFMVYLQKENIIDESGMPKERFSAEFPKEGPSILRIQQVVRGDSAAYFCASSIRGLVSNEQFFGPGTRLTVL.

The gene calls are TRBV6-5 and TRBJ2-7, with 7 bases matching TRBD1. Trimming took 6 bases from V and 0 from J; bases not matched to a gene: 5. CDR3 length: 14 amino acids. In germline, CDR1 is MNHEY, CDR2 SVGAGI. The CDR3 spells CASRSTGSSYEQYF. DNA for the CDR3: TGTGCCAGCAGGTCGACAGGGAGCTCCTACGAGCAGTACTTC.